This entry lists 19 T cell receptor beta chains sequenced from one sample in a study of CD8 T cells in Susac syndrome. With random hexamers, reverse transcription was performed on about 0.45 to 1 ug of RNA. TCRdb reprocessed the immunoSEQ multiplex PCR reads with MiXCR, giving one entry per CDR3 protein. The table records some 300,000 distinct CDR3 sequences, 70% to 90% of them present only once. The sequenced sample consisted of CD8+ T cells from PBMCs. The receptors derive from a human donor with multiple sclerosis.

This chain joins TRBV20-1 and TRBJ1-5, with D perhaps TRBD1 (5 bases). Per the germline V gene, CDR1 is DFQATT and CDR2 is SNEGSKA (reference sequence). V shed 5 bases and J shed 6 bases, with 20 bases lying between them. The CDR3 extends over 15 amino acids. CDR3 protein: CSAPIDGRESQPQHF. The CDR3 bases are TGCAGTGCTCCAATAGACGGCAGGGAGAGTCAGCCCCAGCATTTT.

The DNA of the CDR3 is TGCAGTGCTAGAGATCCCGGCAAGTTCTACGAGCAGTACTTC. This gives the protein CSARDPGKFYEQYF. The V gene is TRBV20-1, the J gene TRBJ2-7; unclear D gene. Trimming cost V 0 bases and J 3 bases, with 12 bases left between them. CDR3 length: 14 residues. Per the germline V gene, CDR1 is DFQATT and CDR2 is SNEGSKA (reference sequence).

The CDR3 DNA is TGTGCCTGGATTGATACAGATACGCAGTATTTT. Residues: CAWIDTDTQYF. This chain links TRBV30 with TRBJ2-3, with D unclear. Per germline, CDR1 GTSNPN and CDR2 SVGIG (reference sequence). This CDR3 has 11 residues. Deletions cut 4 bases from V and 3 bases from J, with 5 bases between.

The chain couples TRBV19 to TRBJ2-3; 7 bases map to TRBD2. The CDR3 totals 16 residues. CDR1 LNHDA and CDR2 SQIVND come from the germline V gene (reference sequence). With V trimmed by 3 bases and J by 3 bases, 9 bases remained unmatched. CDR3 amino acids: CASSILAGVGTDTQYF. The CDR3 DNA reads as TGTGCCAGTAGTATTTTGGCGGGAGTCGGTACAGATACGCAGTATTTT.

The chain joins TRBV7-3 to TRBJ1-1; a possible D gene is TRBD1 (6 bases). Germline CDR1 is SGHTA and CDR2 is FQGTGA. The CDR3 is made up of 16 amino acids. V dropped 8 bases and J dropped 6 bases, with 25 bases sitting between them. CDR3 protein: CASAPSPTGKGPEAFF. The CDR3 bases are TGTGCCAGCGCTCCAAGTCCGACAGGAAAGGGACCTGAAGCTTTCTTT. The entire variable domain, with the rest obtained from reference TRBV7-3 and TRBJ1-1, is as follows: GAGVSQTPSNKVTEKGKYVELRCDPISGHTALYWYRQSLGQGPEFLIYFQGTGAADDSGLPNDRFFAVRPEGSVSTLKIQRTERGDSAVYLCASAPSPTGKGPEAFFGQGTRLTVV.

V is TRBV27 and J is TRBJ2-1; D is unclear. Germline CDR1 and CDR2: MNHEY and SMNVEV (reference sequence). This CDR3 spans 16 amino acids. V dropped 3 bases and J dropped 1 base, with 13 bases sitting between them. This CDR3 is CASSLLSFDSYNEQFF. The CDR3 nucleotides are TGTGCCAGCAGTTTGCTCAGCTTCGATTCCTACAATGAGCAGTTCTTC.

J is TRBJ1-4 and V is TRBV6-6; D is ambiguous. CDR1 and CDR2 (germline): MNHNY, SVGAGI (reference sequence). There are 13 residues in the CDR3. The germline V and J ends were trimmed by 0 bases and 8 bases, with 7 bases remaining between them. The CDR3 sequence: CASSYSEVEKLFF. CDR3 in DNA: TGTGCCAGCAGTTACTCCGAAGTCGAAAAACTGTTTTTT.

The rearrangement uses TRBV29-1 and TRBJ2-5, with TRBD2 identical over 11 bases. The length of the CDR3 is 15 residues. The V gene's germline CDR1 is SQVTM and CDR2 ANQGSEA. V shed 2 bases, J shed 3 bases, and the junction held 5 bases outside the gene matches. This CDR3 reads CSVEIAGGPEETQYF. CDR3 sequence (DNA): TGCAGCGTTGAAATAGCGGGGGGGCCTGAAGAGACCCAGTACTTC.

V gene TRBV7-9 combines with J gene TRBJ2-2, with no clear D. V was trimmed by 5 bases and J by 2 bases, leaving 12 bases between them. Germline lookup yields CDR1 SEHNR and CDR2 FQNEAQ (reference sequence). The CDR3 runs 15 residues. The CDR3 region is CASSPGWENTGELFF. DNA for the CDR3: TGTGCCAGCAGCCCAGGCTGGGAAAACACCGGGGAGCTGTTTTTT. The variable domain in full, completed from reference TRBV7-9 and TRBJ2-2, reads DTGVSQNPRHKITKRGQNVTFRCDPISEHNRLYWYRQTLGQGPEFLTYFQNEAQLEKSRLLSDRFSAERPKGSFSTLEIQRTEQGDSAMYLCASSPGWENTGELFFGEGSRLTVL.

The chain employs TRBV27 and TRBJ2-1; the D call may be TRBD1 or TRBD2 (6 bases each). Germline CDR1 MNHEY, CDR2 SMNVEV (reference sequence). The CDR3 is made up of 14 amino acids. The V end lost 9 bases, the J end lost 4 bases, and 16 bases lay between the germline ends. The CDR3 here is CASWAGGVYNEQFF. CDR3 DNA: TGTGCCAGTTGGGCCGGGGGCGTTTACAATGAGCAGTTCTTC.

This clonotype has a single count. The chain recombines TRBV27 with TRBJ2-1; D gene uncertain. The CDR3 runs 14 residues. V lost 5 bases and J lost 0, with 8 bases in between. Germline lookup yields CDR1 MNHEY and CDR2 SMNVEV (reference sequence). The CDR3 sequence: CASSVATSYNEQFF. The CDR3, as DNA: TGTGCCAGCAGTGTGGCTACCTCCTACAATGAGCAGTTCTTC.

As to this clonotype: Relative to the germline gene, one junction end is altered; a read error may explain this. The chain combines TRBV5-1 with TRBJ1-1; tentatively, D is TRBD1 (6 bases). Looked up from germline, CDR1 is SGHRS and CDR2 is YFSETQ. This CDR3 spans 13 amino acids. The CDR3 loop is CASRLDSYTEAFF. The CDR3 DNA reads TGCGCCAGCAGATTGGACAGCTACACTGAAGCTTTCTTT.

The chain links TRBV19 to TRBJ2-3; 15 bases map to TRBD2. Germline CDR1 LNHDA, CDR2 SQIVND (reference sequence). The V gene end was trimmed by 6 bases and the J gene end by 1 base; junction bases not matched to a gene: 11. The CDR3 covers 19 residues. The CDR3 loop reads CASSGTSGRTLQGTDTQYF. In DNA form, the CDR3 reads TGTGCCAGTAGCGGGACTAGCGGGAGGACACTCCAAGGCACAGATACGCAGTATTTT.

Turning to this clonotype: At one end the junction does not follow the germline gene, possibly because of a read error. CDR3 coding DNA: TGCAGCGTAATGGCAGGCGGGGGCCCCCTTTTT. Its protein product is CSVMAGGGPLF. The chain couples TRBV29-1 to TRBJ2-3; weak D call: TRBD2 (7 bases). Per germline, CDR1 SQVTM and CDR2 ANQGSEA. This CDR3 has 11 amino acids.

The chain combines TRBV7-9 with TRBJ2-3; maybe TRBD1 (6 bases). Trimming shortened V by 5 bases and J by 0 bases, and 15 bases separated the two germline ends. CDR3 size: 16 residues. Looked up from germline, CDR1 is SEHNR and CDR2 is FQNEAQ (reference sequence). The CDR3 coding sequence is TGTGCCAGCAGCGCGAGGGGGACCGACAGCACAGATACGCAGTATTTT. Its protein product is CASSARGTDSTDTQYF.

This clonotype was counted between two and nine times. The gene calls are TRBV6-4 and TRBJ2-1; a weak D match, TRBD2 (6 bases). Trimming shortened V by 5 bases and J by 8 bases, and 16 bases separated the two germline ends. CDR1 and CDR2 from the germline V gene are MRHNA and SNTAGT. This CDR3 has 14 residues. Here the CDR3 DNA reads TGTGCCAGCAGTCCCCGGTCGGGGGTCCATGAGCAGTTCTTC. It specifies CASSPRSGVHEQFF.

V is TRBV28 and J is TRBJ1-1; 7 nucleotides line up with TRBD1. The CDR3 spans 14 residues. In germline, CDR1 is MDHEN, CDR2 SYDVKM. V shed 6 bases and J 4 bases; nucleotides not matched to a gene: 8. CDR3 sequence: CASRERQGGTEAFF. The CDR3 DNA reads TGTGCCAGCAGGGAGAGACAGGGCGGCACTGAAGCTTTCTTT.

This chain joins TRBV27 and TRBJ2-1; no definite D call. Trimming pared 8 bases from V and 2 bases from J, leaving 13 bases between. This CDR3 region has 14 residues. Germline V gene sequence: CDR1 MNHEY, CDR2 SMNVEV (reference sequence). CDR3 loop: CASSPLSAYNEQFF. For the CDR3, the DNA is TGTGCCAGCTCCCCACTTTCAGCCTACAATGAGCAGTTCTTC.

The chain joins TRBV19 to TRBJ2-1; TRBD1 agrees at 10 bases. This CDR3 spans 15 amino acids. Trimming cost V 7 bases and J 4 bases; bases outside gene matches: 7. Germline V gene lookup returns CDR1 LNHDA and CDR2 SQIVND (reference sequence). The CDR3 region is CASTAGTGVYNEQFF. The CDR3 bases are TGTGCCAGTACTGCCGGGACAGGGGTGTACAATGAGCAGTTCTTC.